These 6 T cell receptor beta chains were all obtained from the same sample, sequenced in a study of cytomegalovirus exposure and HLA in healthy donors. The PCR contained 60 Vbeta and 13 Jbeta primers. Some clones are missing from TCRdb's copy, which holds only in-frame ones; the method was immunoSEQ multiplex PCR. The data hold about 160,000 clones, with 70% to 75% observed a single time. The sequencing sample was made of PBMCs. The receptors originated from a man aged 18 to 29 in good health and CMV-seropositive.

This clone was seen a few times. The chain uses TRBV13 and TRBJ2-7; TRBD2 might be the D (6 bases). CDR1 is PRHDT and CDR2 is FYEKMQ in the germline V gene (reference sequence). Trimming removed 5 bases from V and 2 bases from J, with 10 bases in between. CDR3 length: 13 amino acids. The CDR3 bases are TGTGCCAGCAGCCGCGGGGCTGCCTACGAGCAGTACGTC. Translating it yields CASSRGAAYEQYV.

The V and J genes are TRBV7-8 and TRBJ1-2, with a weak D call TRBD1 (6 bases). CDR1 is SGHVS and CDR2 is FQNEAQ in the germline V gene. The V gene lost 2 bases and the J gene lost 1 base, with 11 bases spanning the gap. The CDR3 extends over 15 amino acids. In nucleotides, the CDR3 is TGTGCCAGCAGCTTAATAGGGGGGGGTAACTATGGCTACACCTTC. Amino acid sequence: CASSLIGGGNYGYTF. Using reference TRBV7-8 and TRBJ1-2 for the parts outside the CDR3, the full variable domain is GAGVSQSPRYKVAKRGQDVALRCDPISGHVSLFWYQQALGQGPEFLTYFQNEAQLDKSGLPSDRFFAERPEGSVSTLKIQRTQQEDSAVYLCASSLIGGGNYGYTFGSGTRLTVV.

The chain couples TRBV19 to TRBJ2-3; no reliable D call. This CDR3 comprises 16 residues. Looked up from germline, CDR1 is LNHDA and CDR2 is SQIVND (reference sequence). Trimming cost V 4 bases and J 0 bases, with 14 bases left between them. The CDR3 loop reads CASSKRQAYSTDTQYF. The DNA for the CDR3 is TGTGCCAGTAGTAAACGTCAGGCGTACAGCACAGATACGCAGTATTTT. Combining the CDR3 with reference TRBV19 and TRBJ2-3 gives the whole variable domain DGGITQSPKYLFRKEGQNVTLSCEQNLNHDAMYWYRQDPGQGLRLIYYSQIVNDFQKGDIAEGYSVSREKKESFPLTVTSAQKNPTAFYLCASSKRQAYSTDTQYFGPGTRLTVL.

V usage is TRBV14 and J usage is TRBJ2-1; 11 nucleotides align to TRBD2. Trimming took 4 bases from V and 3 from J; bases not matched to a gene: 5. There are 16 residues in the CDR3. Germline lookup yields CDR1 SGHDN and CDR2 FVKESK. CDR3 sequence (DNA): TGTGCCAGCAGCCCCTTGACTAGCGGGAACTACAATGAGCAGTTCTTC. It translates to CASSPLTSGNYNEQFF.

This chain uses TRBV5-7 with TRBJ2-5, with unresolved D. TRBV5-7 is given ORF status, its function remaining uncertain. Trimming took off 1 base at V and 13 bases at J, with 5 bases between the two ends. The CDR3 has 9 residues. In nucleotides, the CDR3 is TGTGCCAGCAGCTTGTCCAGGTACTTC. It codes for CASSLSRYF.

The chain has TRBV2 and TRBJ1-2; D might be TRBD1 (6 bases). The CDR3 sequence is 13 residues long. Trimming pared 6 bases from V and 4 bases from J, leaving 12 bases between. CDR1 SNHLY and CDR2 FYNNEI come from the germline V gene. The CDR3: CASRQGEIYGYTF. The CDR3 coding sequence is TGTGCCAGCAGACAGGGTGAAATCTATGGCTACACCTTC.